This passage covers 15 T cell receptor beta chains from one sample sequenced in a study of T cell responses to AZD1222 COVID-19 vaccine. The method was immunoSEQ multiplex PCR; TCRdb's version includes in-frame clones alone and lacks a portion of them. In the table there are about 130,000 clones, over 85% of which are singletons. Sequencing used peripheral blood, obtained 28 days after the second AZD1222 dose. The receptors stem from an adult who received the AZD1222 COVID-19 vaccine.

The rearrangement joins TRBV4-2 to TRBJ2-1; weak D call: TRBD2 (6 bases). The CDR3 extends over 16 amino acids. Between the trimmed V and J ends, which lost 2 bases and 5 bases, there was a span of 16 bases. From germline, CDR1 is LGHNA and CDR2 YNFKEQ. CDR3: CASSQSGGRRDNEQFF. For the CDR3, the DNA is TGTGCCAGCAGCCAATCTGGGGGGAGGCGGGACAATGAGCAGTTCTTC.

This chain connects TRBV6-5 to TRBJ2-5, with D perhaps given as TRBD1 or TRBD2 (5 bases each). CDR1 and CDR2 (germline): MNHEY, SVGAGI. The CDR3 covers 13 residues. Trimming took off 7 bases at V and 7 bases at J, with 16 bases between the two ends. CDR3 protein: CASIRDGDGTQYF. DNA of the CDR3: TGTGCCAGCATCCGGGACGGGGATGGGACCCAGTACTTC.

The genes are TRBV28 and TRBJ2-7; 7 bases line up with TRBD2. The CDR3 totals 16 residues. The J segment lost 0 bases and the V segment lost 5 bases, leaving 10 bases of the junction unmatched. From germline, CDR1 is MDHEN and CDR2 SYDVKM. CDR3 bases: TGTGCCAGCAGTCCACGGGGCGGGAGTTTCTCCTACGAGCAGTACTTC. Protein sequence: CASSPRGGSFSYEQYF. Complete variable domain (other parts from reference TRBV28 and TRBJ2-7): DVKVTQSSRYLVKRTGEKVFLECVQDMDHENMFWYRQDPGLGLRLIYFSYDVKMKEKGDIPEGYSVSREKKERFSLILESASTNQTSMYLCASSPRGGSFSYEQYFGPGTRLTVT.

The chain recombines TRBV5-1 with TRBJ1-4; no firm D call. The V and J ends lost 1 base and 0 bases respectively, with 7 bases between them. This CDR3 region has 15 residues. CDR1 is SGHRS and CDR2 is YFSETQ in the germline V gene. CDR3 sequence reads: CASSLRGTTNEKLFF. The CDR3 DNA follows: TGCGCCAGCAGCTTGAGAGGGACAACTAATGAAAAACTGTTTTTT.

DNA of the CDR3: TGTGCCACCAGCGCCCAGACAGGGGTATATGGCTACACCTTC. Encoded protein: CATSAQTGVYGYTF. The chain joins TRBV15 to TRBJ1-2, with 8 bases identical to TRBD1. The ends lost 5 bases at V and 5 bases at J; junction bases unmatched: 7. Germline V CDR1 and CDR2: LNHNV, YYDKDF (reference sequence). The CDR3 sequence is 14 residues long.

J is TRBJ1-1 and V is TRBV6-5, with D hard to call. The V gene lost 0 bases and the J gene lost 5 bases, with 7 bases spanning the gap. The V gene's germline CDR1 is MNHEY and CDR2 SVGAGI. The CDR3 is 13 residues long. CDR3 in amino acids: CASSYSTGTEAFF. The DNA for the CDR3 is TGTGCCAGCAGTTACTCGACTGGGACTGAAGCTTTCTTT.

The chain is built from TRBV11-3 and TRBJ2-3, with TRBD1 identical over 9 bases. Germline V gene data show CDR1 as SGHNT and CDR2 as YENEEA. The J segment lost 3 bases and the V segment lost 1 base, leaving 8 bases of the junction unmatched. The CDR3 has 17 amino acids. CDR3 sequence: CASSLANRGLLTDTQYF. The CDR3 nucleotides read TGTGCCAGCAGCTTAGCGAACAGGGGGCTTTTGACAGATACGCAGTATTTT.

V usage is TRBV27 and J usage is TRBJ2-7; D call uncertain. The CDR3 contains 14 residues. CDR1 is MNHEY and CDR2 is SMNVEV in the germline V gene (reference sequence). With 6 bases removed from V and 2 bases from J, the gap between germline ends came to 14 bases. Here the CDR3 reads CASSPVDAPYEQYF. CDR3 bases: TGTGCCAGCAGCCCGGTTGACGCCCCCTACGAGCAGTACTTC.

The chain employs TRBV5-1 and TRBJ2-1; D tentatively fits TRBD1 or TRBD2 (5 bases each). Trimming shortened V by 4 bases and J by 3 bases, and 14 bases separated the two germline ends. The germline V gene has CDR1 SGHRS and CDR2 YFSETQ. The CDR3 totals 15 residues. The chain's CDR3 is CASSPGLVGYNEQFF. CDR3 DNA sequence: TGCGCCAGCAGCCCGGGGCTAGTCGGCTACAATGAGCAGTTCTTC.

The chain has TRBV2 and TRBJ2-5, with TRBD2 matching 10 bases. Germline CDR1 and CDR2: SNHLY and FYNNEI. V was clipped by 5 bases and J by 3 bases; unmatched bases: 6. The CDR3 extends over 15 amino acids. CDR3 bases: TGTGCCAGCAGTTTATCTAGCGGGGGTAAAGAGACCCAGTACTTC. It yields the protein CASSLSSGGKETQYF.

V and J are TRBV27 and TRBJ2-7; TRBD1 matches at 7 bases. The CDR3 runs 14 residues. Germline trimming cut 3 bases from V and 6 bases from J; bases unmatched to any gene: 8. Germline V gene sequence: CDR1 MNHEY, CDR2 SMNVEV (reference sequence). CDR3 bases: TGTGCCAGCAGTTTGAACTACAGGGGCATCGAGCAGTACTTC. This encodes CASSLNYRGIEQYF.

The rearrangement joins TRBV29-1 to TRBJ2-1; D is possibly TRBD2 (5 bases). The CDR3 length is 11 residues. Germline loops: CDR1 SQVTM, CDR2 ANQGSEA. The V end was cut by 7 bases, the J end by 8 bases, with 12 bases between. The CDR3, as DNA: TGCAGCGCCCAGGAGAGGGATGAGCAGTTCTTC. Translating it yields CSAQERDEQFF.

The count of this clone is one. This chain joins TRBV19 and TRBJ1-6, with 7 bases aligning to TRBD1. The V gene's germline CDR1 is LNHDA and CDR2 SQIVND (reference sequence). V shed 3 bases and J 8 bases; nucleotides not matched to a gene: 7. This CDR3 has 15 residues. CDR3: CASSIGRDSYSPLHF. The DNA of the CDR3 is TGTGCCAGTAGTATTGGCCGGGACAGTTATTCACCCCTCCACTTT.

The gene calls are TRBV10-3 and TRBJ2-5, with 7 bases identical to TRBD1. Trimming at V came to 3 bases and at J to 7 bases, leaving 8 bases not matched to a gene. Germline-derived CDR1 and CDR2 are ENHRY and SYGVKD. This CDR3 is 14 amino acids long. The chain's CDR3 is CAISDPRQGGTQYF. Here the CDR3 DNA reads TGTGCCATCAGTGATCCCCGACAGGGTGGGACCCAGTACTTC.

The rearrangement uses TRBV11-2 and TRBJ2-2; tentatively, D is TRBD2 (5 bases). Looked up from germline, CDR1 is SGHAT and CDR2 is FQNNGV. V lost 5 bases and J 9 bases, leaving 19 bases between the germline ends. The CDR3 spans 15 residues. CDR3: CASSVRTDSVRELFF. The DNA for the CDR3 is TGTGCCAGCAGCGTAAGAACAGATAGCGTTAGGGAGCTGTTTTTT.